This T cell receptor (beta chain) is from a study of shared clonotypes between healthy human individuals. Produced via immunoSEQ multiplex PCR; TCRdb's table is partial and in-frame only. The sample yields about 680,000 clones, roughly 94% seen once. CD8 cells classed as naive were CD45RO-negative and positively selected for CCR7, excluding terminally differentiated effector memory CD45RA+ cells. The source is a man aged 30 to 39 in good health. Sequenced input: naive CD8+ T cells sorted from blood.

The CDR3 loop reads CASSPSGGSTDTQYF. In nucleotides, the CDR3 is TGTGCCAGCAGCCCTAGCGGCGGTAGCACAGATACGCAGTATTTT. The V and J genes are TRBV7-8 and TRBJ2-3; 7 positions match TRBD2. Per the germline V gene, CDR1 is SGHVS and CDR2 is FQNEAQ. Germline trimming cut 5 bases from V and 0 bases from J; bases unmatched to any gene: 5. There are 15 residues in the CDR3.